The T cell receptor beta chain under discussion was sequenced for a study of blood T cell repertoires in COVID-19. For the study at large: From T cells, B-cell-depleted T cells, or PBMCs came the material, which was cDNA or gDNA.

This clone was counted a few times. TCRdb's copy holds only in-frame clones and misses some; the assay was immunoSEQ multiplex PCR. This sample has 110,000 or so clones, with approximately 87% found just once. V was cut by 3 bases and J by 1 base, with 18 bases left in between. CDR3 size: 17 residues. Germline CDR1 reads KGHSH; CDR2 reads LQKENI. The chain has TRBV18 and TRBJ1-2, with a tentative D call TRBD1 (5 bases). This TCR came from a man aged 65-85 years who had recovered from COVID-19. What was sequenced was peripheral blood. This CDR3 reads CASSPPPTRAFNYGYTF. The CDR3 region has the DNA TGTGCCAGCTCACCTCCCCCCACCAGGGCCTTTAACTATGGCTACACCTTC.